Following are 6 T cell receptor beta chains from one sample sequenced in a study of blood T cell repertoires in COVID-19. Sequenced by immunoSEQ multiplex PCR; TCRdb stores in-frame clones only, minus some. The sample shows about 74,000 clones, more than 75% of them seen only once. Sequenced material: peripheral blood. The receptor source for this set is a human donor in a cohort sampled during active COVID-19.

The CDR3 region has the DNA TGCAGCGTTGACGTCGGGTTCACCGGGGAGCTGTTTTTT. This translates into CSVDVGFTGELFF. The chain links TRBV29-1 to TRBJ2-2, with unresolved D. V was shortened by 3 bases and J by 4 bases, with 9 bases between the two germline ends. Germline lookup yields CDR1 SQVTM and CDR2 ANQGSEA. The CDR3 is 13 residues long.

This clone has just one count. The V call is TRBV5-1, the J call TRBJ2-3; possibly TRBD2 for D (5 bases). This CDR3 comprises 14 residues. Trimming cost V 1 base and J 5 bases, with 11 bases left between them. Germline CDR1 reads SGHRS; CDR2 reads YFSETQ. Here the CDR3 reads CASSLTIGRDTQYF. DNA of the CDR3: TGCGCCAGCAGCTTGACTATAGGGAGAGATACGCAGTATTTT.

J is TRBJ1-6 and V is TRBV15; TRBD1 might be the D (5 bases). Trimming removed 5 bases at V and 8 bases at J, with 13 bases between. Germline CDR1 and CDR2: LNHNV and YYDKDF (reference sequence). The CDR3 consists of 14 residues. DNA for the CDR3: TGTGCCACCAGCGGGGGGGGGAGATATTCACCCCTCCACTTT. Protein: CATSGGGRYSPLHF. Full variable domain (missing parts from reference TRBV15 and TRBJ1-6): DAMVIQNPRYQVTQFGKPVTLSCSQTLNHNVMYWYQQKSSQAPKLLFHYYDKDFNNEADTPDNFQSRRPNTSFCFLDIRSPGLGDTAMYLCATSGGGRYSPLHFGNGTRLTVT.

Here the CDR3 reads CASSLTSSTDTQYF. CDR3 nucleotides: TGTGCCAGCAGCCTAACTAGCAGCACAGATACGCAGTATTTT. The chain links TRBV9 to TRBJ2-3, with D possibly matching TRBD2 (6 bases). V was cut by 4 bases and J by 0 bases, with 9 bases left in between. Per germline, CDR1 SGDLS and CDR2 YYNGEE. This CDR3 comprises 14 residues.

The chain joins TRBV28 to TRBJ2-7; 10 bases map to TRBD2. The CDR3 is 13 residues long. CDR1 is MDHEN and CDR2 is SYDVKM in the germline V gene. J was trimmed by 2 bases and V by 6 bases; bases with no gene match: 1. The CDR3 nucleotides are TGTGCCAGCAGAGCGGGAGGGACCTACGAGCAGTACTTC. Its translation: CASRAGGTYEQYF. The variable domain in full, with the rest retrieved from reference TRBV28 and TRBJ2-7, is DVKVTQSSRYLVKRTGEKVFLECVQDMDHENMFWYRQDPGLGLRLIYFSYDVKMKEKGDIPEGYSVSREKKERFSLILESASTNQTSMYLCASRAGGTYEQYFGPGTRLTVT.

Here the CDR3 DNA reads TGCGCCAGCAGCCTTGGACAGGGGGCCGGAGAGACCCAGTACTTC. Protein: CASSLGQGAGETQYF. V and J are TRBV5-1 and TRBJ2-5; 11 positions agree with TRBD1. Germline CDR1 reads SGHRS; CDR2 reads YFSETQ. V shed 4 bases and J 4 bases; nucleotides not matched to a gene: 6. This CDR3 is 15 amino acids long. Full variable domain (outside the CDR3, taken from reference TRBV5-1 and TRBJ2-5): KAGVTQTPRYLIKTRGQQVTLSCSPISGHRSVSWYQQTPGQGLQFLFEYFSETQRNKGNFPGRFSGRQFSNSRSEMNVSTLELGDSALYLCASSLGQGAGETQYFGPGTRLLVL.